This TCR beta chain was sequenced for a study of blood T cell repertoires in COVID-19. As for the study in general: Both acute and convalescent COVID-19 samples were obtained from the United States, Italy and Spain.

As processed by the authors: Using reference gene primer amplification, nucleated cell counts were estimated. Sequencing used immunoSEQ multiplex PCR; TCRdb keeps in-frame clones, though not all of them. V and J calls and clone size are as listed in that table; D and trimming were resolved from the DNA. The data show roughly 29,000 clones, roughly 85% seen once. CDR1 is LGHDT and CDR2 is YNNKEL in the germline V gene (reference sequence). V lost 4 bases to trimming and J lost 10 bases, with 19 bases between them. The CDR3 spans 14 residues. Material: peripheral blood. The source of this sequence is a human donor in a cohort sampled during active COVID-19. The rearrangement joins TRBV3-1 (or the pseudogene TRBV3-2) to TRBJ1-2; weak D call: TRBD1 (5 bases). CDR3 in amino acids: CASSRRQNAGLYTF. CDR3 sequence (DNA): TGTGCCAGCAGCCGTCGACAAAATGCAGGGCTCTACACCTTC.